This entry lists 26 T cell receptor beta chains sequenced from one sample in a study of OX40 agonist ivuxolimab in advanced cancers. Profiled with immunoSEQ multiplex PCR; TCRdb holds only in-frame clones, not every one. The data show 80,000 or so clones, with approximately 86% seen just once and about 8% held by the top ten. The sample here was CD4+ or CD8+ T cells sorted from blood, taken in a trial of the OX40 agonist ivuxolimab. The source is an adult with an advanced solid tumor such as melanoma, head and neck, liver or kidney cancer.

The V and J genes are TRBV15 and TRBJ2-5; 7 bases map to TRBD2. The V segment lost 6 bases and the J segment 3 bases; nucleotides outside the gene matches: 4. This CDR3 contains 13 residues. Germline CDR1 and CDR2: LNHNV and YYDKDF (reference sequence). The CDR3 spells CATRRSGEETQYF. Here the CDR3 DNA reads TGTGCCACCAGAAGGAGCGGGGAAGAGACCCAGTACTTC.

J is TRBJ2-1 and V is TRBV6-5, with D unresolved. The ends were cut back, 10 bases at V and 5 bases at J, with 18 bases in the middle. The CDR3 has 14 residues. Germline V gene data show CDR1 as MNHEY and CDR2 as SVGAGI. The CDR3 is CATFSSYPNNEQFF. The CDR3 DNA reads TGTGCCACCTTCTCGTCGTATCCCAACAATGAGCAGTTCTTC.

The rearrangement joins TRBV28 to TRBJ2-6; perhaps D is TRBD1 or TRBD2 (5 bases each). Trimming removed 6 bases at V and 0 bases at J, with 12 bases between. CDR1 and CDR2 (germline): MDHEN, SYDVKM. The CDR3 sequence is 16 residues long. As DNA, the CDR3 is TGTGCCAGCAGCTCCCCCGGGGCCTCTGGGGCCAACGTCCTGACTTTC. It specifies CASSSPGASGANVLTF.

The chain links TRBV18 to TRBJ2-5; D may be TRBD1 (5 bases). The germline gives CDR1 KGHSH, CDR2 LQKENI. Trimming removed 3 bases at V and 5 bases at J, with 7 bases between. CDR3 size: 12 residues. The CDR3 region has the DNA TGTGCCAGCTCACCCCAGGGTGAGACCCAGTACTTC. This gives the protein CASSPQGETQYF.

This clone has just one count. The chain is built from TRBV7-2 and TRBJ1-3; 7 bases are a match to TRBD1. V was clipped by 3 bases and J by 0 bases; unmatched bases: 5. Germline-derived CDR1 and CDR2 are SGHTA and FQGNSA. The CDR3 totals 16 residues. The CDR3 reads CASSLGNRGSGNTIYF. CDR3 DNA: TGTGCCAGCAGCTTGGGGAACAGGGGCTCTGGAAACACCATATATTTT.

The chain is built from TRBV2 and TRBJ2-7, with 10 bases lining up with TRBD2. CDR1 SNHLY and CDR2 FYNNEI come from the germline V gene. V was pared by 7 bases and J by 2 bases, with 5 bases of the junction left unmatched. The CDR3 consists of 14 residues. CDR3 coding DNA: TGTGCCAGCAAAATAGCGGGGGGAACCTACGAGCAGTACTTC. Translating gives CASKIAGGTYEQYF.

This rearrangement joins TRBV11-2 to TRBJ2-4; tentative D call: TRBD2 (6 bases). Per germline, CDR1 SGHAT and CDR2 FQNNGV. Deletions cut 3 bases from V and 7 bases from J, with 10 bases between. The CDR3 loop spans 13 amino acids. This chain's CDR3 is CASSFQGGNIQYF. The CDR3 bases are TGTGCCAGCAGCTTCCAGGGAGGCAACATTCAGTACTTC. Full variable domain (rest looked up from reference TRBV11-2 and TRBJ2-4): EAGVAQSPRYKIIEKRQSVAFWCNPISGHATLYWYQQILGQGPKLLIQFQNNGVVDDSQLPKDRFSAERLKGVDSTLKIQPAKLEDSAVYLCASSFQGGNIQYFGAGTRLSVL.

Here the CDR3 DNA reads TGTGCCAGCAGTTTTGAATTTAGGAACAATCAGCCCCAGCATTTT. Encoded protein: CASSFEFRNNQPQHF. The chain has TRBV28 and TRBJ1-5; D remains unclear. Germline V gene sequence: CDR1 MDHEN, CDR2 SYDVKM. V was pared by 3 bases and J by 3 bases, with 12 bases between. The CDR3 is made up of 15 amino acids.

The rearrangement uses TRBV9 and TRBJ2-7, with 11 bases identical to TRBD2. V lost 0 bases and J lost 0; bases outside the gene matches: 5. From germline, CDR1 is SGDLS and CDR2 YYNGEE. CDR3 size: 17 residues. The CDR3 reads CASSVEGLAVSSYEQYF. The DNA for the CDR3 is TGTGCCAGCAGCGTAGAGGGACTAGCGGTTAGCTCCTACGAGCAGTACTTC.

The chain recombines TRBV5-4 with TRBJ1-4; possibly TRBD1 for D (5 bases). CDR3 length equals 15 residues. Deletions cut 2 bases from V and 4 bases from J, with 12 bases between. The germline V gene encodes CDR1 SGHNT and CDR2 YYREEE (reference sequence). The CDR3 DNA follows: TGTGCCAGCAGCTTACCGGGGACCGGTAATGAAAAACTGTTTTTT. Amino acid sequence: CASSLPGTGNEKLFF.

This clone was seen once. The chain couples TRBV11-2 to TRBJ2-5; no reliable D call. Per germline, CDR1 SGHAT and CDR2 FQNNGV. The CDR3 has 12 amino acids. Trimming stripped 3 bases from V and 4 bases from J, with 6 bases between. CDR3 DNA sequence: TGTGCCAGCAGCTTGACGGGAGAGACCCAGTACTTC. It encodes CASSLTGETQYF.

This clone has a handful of counts. The chain links TRBV2 to TRBJ1-1, with TRBD1 identical over 7 bases. V dropped 6 bases and J dropped 4; count of bases not matched to a gene: 5. This CDR3 spans 13 amino acids. Germline loops: CDR1 SNHLY, CDR2 FYNNEI. CDR3 protein: CASRRQGSTEAFF. CDR3 sequence (DNA): TGTGCCAGCAGAAGACAGGGATCCACTGAAGCTTTCTTT.

This rearrangement joins TRBV7-3 to TRBJ2-2, with a possible D match to TRBD1 (5 bases). Trimming removed 6 bases at V and 6 bases at J, with 17 bases between. CDR3 length: 15 amino acids. The germline V gene has CDR1 SGHTA and CDR2 FQGTGA. DNA of the CDR3: TGTGCCAGCAGACCTCGTGGGGCTAGTCCCGGGGAGCTGTTTTTT. It codes for CASRPRGASPGELFF.

The chain carries TRBV19 and TRBJ2-2; 9 nucleotides agree with TRBD2. Germline V CDR1 and CDR2: LNHDA, SQIVND (reference sequence). J gave up 2 bases and V 2 bases, and 9 bases lay outside the gene matches. This CDR3 has 18 amino acids. CDR3 sequence: CASSISVGGRANTGELFF. CDR3 in DNA: TGTGCCAGTAGTATATCCGTGGGCGGGAGGGCAAACACCGGGGAGCTGTTTTTT.

J is TRBJ2-3 and V is TRBV7-9; maybe TRBD1 (6 bases). Germline V lookup: CDR1 SEHNR, CDR2 FQNEAQ (reference sequence). The V end lost 7 bases, the J end lost 1 base, and 15 bases lay between the germline ends. The CDR3 is 15 amino acids. CDR3 sequence: CASKPPEGGTDTQYF. As DNA, the CDR3 is TGTGCCAGCAAACCACCCGAGGGGGGCACAGATACGCAGTATTTT.

This chain connects TRBV6-1 to TRBJ1-1; D not resolved. From germline, CDR1 is MNHNS and CDR2 SASEGT. There are 14 residues in the CDR3. The V end was cut by 0 bases, the J end by 0 bases, with 5 bases between. The CDR3 coding sequence is TGTGCCAGCAGTGAAGCTCGACTGAACACTGAAGCTTTCTTT. Translating it yields CASSEARLNTEAFF.

The J gene is TRBJ1-3, the V gene TRBV10-3; TRBD1 agrees at 8 bases. The CDR3 covers 16 residues. Germline lookup yields CDR1 ENHRY and CDR2 SYGVKD. The V and J ends lost 10 bases and 3 bases, in that order; junction bases with no gene match: 14. The CDR3 sequence: CASSGTGKEFGNTIYF. The CDR3 nucleotides are TGTGCCAGTTCCGGGACAGGCAAGGAGTTTGGAAACACCATATATTTT.

The chain recombines TRBV5-1 with TRBJ2-2; D remains ambiguous. Germline V lookup: CDR1 SGHRS, CDR2 YFSETQ. The CDR3 is made up of 15 amino acids. The germline V and J ends were trimmed by 0 bases and 6 bases, with 12 bases remaining between them. This chain's CDR3 is CASSLELVGAGELFF. The DNA of the CDR3 is TGCGCCAGCAGCTTGGAGTTGGTGGGTGCCGGGGAGCTGTTTTTT.

This clone was seen just once. This sequence joins TRBV5-4 and TRBJ1-4; 9 positions agree with TRBD1. With 0 bases clipped from V and 9 bases from J, the junction kept 0 bases outside the gene matches. This CDR3 contains 13 residues. Germline V gene data show CDR1 as SGHNT and CDR2 as YYREEE (reference sequence). DNA of the CDR3: TGTGCCAGCAGCTTGGACAGGGGGCAAAAACTGTTTTTT. Its translation is CASSLDRGQKLFF. Full variable domain (remainder filled in from reference TRBV5-4 and TRBJ1-4): ETGVTQSPTHLIKTRGQQVTLRCSSQSGHNTVSWYQQALGQGPQFIFQYYREEENGRGNFPPRFSGLQFPNYSSELNVNALELDDSALYLCASSLDRGQKLFFGSGTQLSVL.

The V gene is TRBV19, the J gene TRBJ1-3; maybe TRBD1 (6 bases). CDR1 is LNHDA and CDR2 is SQIVND in the germline V gene (reference sequence). V was pared by 11 bases and J by 0 bases, with 14 bases between. The CDR3 extends over 14 amino acids. As DNA, the CDR3 is TGTGCCGCGCGCGACAGGACCTCTGGAAACACCATATATTTT. This sequence encodes CAARDRTSGNTIYF.

The CDR3, as DNA: TGTGCCAGCCAACAGGGGGAGAAAGGCTACACCTTC. Translated: CASQQGEKGYTF. J is TRBJ1-2 and V is TRBV19; 8 bases are shared with TRBD1. V was clipped by 9 bases and J by 8 bases; unmatched bases: 8. The CDR3 runs 12 residues. CDR1 is LNHDA and CDR2 is SQIVND in the germline V gene (reference sequence).

CDR3 DNA: TGTGCCAGCAGCTTAGAAGCGGTCTACGAGCAGTACTTC. Its protein is CASSLEAVYEQYF. The chain recombines TRBV7-9 with TRBJ2-7, with D perhaps matching TRBD2 (5 bases). The V end was cut by 1 base, the J end by 3 bases, with 7 bases between. The CDR3 is 13 amino acids. Germline assignment: CDR1 SEHNR and CDR2 FQNEAQ (reference sequence).

In DNA form, the CDR3 reads TGTGCCAGCAGCCTACTCGGGACACCGAACACCGGGGAGCTGTTTTTT. It translates to CASSLLGTPNTGELFF. The chain couples TRBV7-6 to TRBJ2-2, with D perhaps matching TRBD1 (6 bases). There are 16 residues in the CDR3. V dropped 5 bases and J dropped 0 bases, with 13 bases sitting between them. Germline CDR1 and CDR2: SGHVS and FNYEAQ.

The chain employs TRBV6-1 and TRBJ2-5, with TRBD1 matching over 11 bases. The CDR3 runs 14 residues. Germline CDR1 is MNHNS and CDR2 is SASEGT. With V trimmed by 9 bases and J by 3 bases, 6 bases remained unmatched. Here the CDR3 DNA reads TGTGCCAGTGCCTGGGACAGGGGGAAAGAGACCCAGTACTTC. Its translation: CASAWDRGKETQYF.

J is TRBJ2-2 and V is TRBV20-1, with D unresolved. Germline CDR1 reads DFQATT; CDR2 reads SNEGSKA (reference sequence). The CDR3 contains 11 residues. Trimming removed 6 bases at V and 1 base at J, with 3 bases between. This CDR3 reads CSARNTGELFF. The CDR3 region has the DNA TGCAGTGCCAGGAACACCGGGGAGCTGTTTTTT.

This sequence joins TRBV10-3 and TRBJ2-5; D is uncertain. Germline loops: CDR1 ENHRY, CDR2 SYGVKD. The CDR3 loop spans 14 amino acids. Deletions cut 1 base from V and 5 bases from J, with 11 bases between. CDR3 DNA: TGTGCCATCAGTGAGTTGATAGCCGGGGAGACCCAGTACTTC. It specifies CAISELIAGETQYF.